The clone carrying this T cell receptor (beta chain) was seen repeatedly, ten times or more. Its antigen is undetermined. The data originate from a study of T-cell reconstitution after alpha-beta-depleted transplantation in children. Overall study findings and caveats: Some patients' high day-60 TCRbeta diversity was attributed to recipient cells surviving conditioning. In patients about two months after transplant, alpha-beta T cells reportedly arose from several hundred expanded graft clones. When one year had passed after transplant, most T-cell counts and diversity came from newly produced T cells.

The CDR3 totals 14 residues. V lost 3 bases to trimming and J lost 2 bases, with 10 bases between them. Germline V CDR1 and CDR2: SGHAT, FQNNGV. Preparing the TCRbeta library involved the use of unique molecular identifiers. MiXCR, applied by TCRdb to the PCR reads, yields one record per CDR3 protein. The sample carries hundreds of thousands of distinct CDR3 sequences, 10% to 13% recorded once. The sample consisted of PBMCs, taken before TCRalphabeta/CD19-depleted stem cell transplant. The chain has TRBV11-2 and TRBJ2-5; D unresolved. The TCR originated in a child aged 2-15 years with inherited bone marrow failure, due to receive a stem cell transplant. For the CDR3, the DNA is TGTGCCAGCAGCTTCGTGGCGGCTCAAGAGACCCAGTACTTC. It yields the protein CASSFVAAQETQYF.